This T cell receptor beta chain was identified during a study of blood T cell repertoires in COVID-19. Study as a whole: Material from acute and convalescent COVID-19 was sourced from the United States, Italy and Spain. T cells, B-cell-depleted T cells, or PBMCs supplied cDNA or gDNA.

This CDR3 is 16 amino acids long. CDR1 is LNHDA, CDR2 SQIVND, per germline (reference sequence). V shed 7 bases, J shed 2 bases, and the junction held 11 bases outside the gene matches. Per the study methods: By means of reference gene primer amplification, nucleated cell counts were estimated. Assay used: immunoSEQ multiplex PCR; TCRdb lists only in-frame clones, some missing. V and J calls plus clone size are reproduced from that table; the DNA served to infer D and trimming. The table includes fewer than 300,000 clones, 70% to 85% detected once. Those enrolled in Seattle joined during active infection and were followed longitudinally afterward.

The chain recombines TRBV19 with TRBJ2-5, with 9 bases lining up with TRBD1. Sequences were obtained from peripheral blood. The source is a human donor with COVID-19, enrolled during active disease. The donor label of this sample is uncertain. The CDR3 DNA sequence: TGTGCCAGTACCTCAAGCCGGGACAGGGTTCAAGAGACCCAGTACTTC. It is translated as CASTSSRDRVQETQYF.